This T cell receptor (beta chain) was retrieved from a study of OX40 agonist ivuxolimab in advanced cancers. The CDR3 loop spans 15 amino acids. The V and J ends lost 1 base and 5 bases respectively, with 13 bases between them. The V gene's germline CDR1 is MGHRA and CDR2 YSYEKL. The data were produced by immunoSEQ multiplex PCR, yet TCRdb's version contains in-frame clones alone and is incomplete. The sample gives 25,000 to 40,000 clones, 84% of which show up once; approximately 20% is in the top ten. This receptor was identified in an adult with an advanced solid tumor such as melanoma, head and neck, liver or kidney cancer. Sequences were derived from CD4+ or CD8+ T cells sorted from blood, sampled in a trial of the OX40 agonist ivuxolimab. The chain has TRBV4-1 and TRBJ2-3; D ambiguous. In DNA, the CDR3 is TGCGCCAGCAGCCAAGGCTGGGGTGAAGGAGATACGCAGTATTTT. Protein product: CASSQGWGEGDTQYF.